Presented here are 5 T cell receptor beta chains from one specimen sequenced in a study of PD-1 blockade in classical Hodgkin lymphoma. Repertoires were generated with immunoSEQ multiplex PCR, while TCRdb's copy carries only in-frame clones and drops some. Among 15,000 to 20,000 clones listed, 60% to 80% were seen once. Indicated time point: cycle 4 day 1 (C4D1), after five to seven weeks of nivolumab. Relapses following autologous stem cell transplantation were seen in all patients, with brentuximab vedotin exposure varying. Negative magnetic selection isolated CD4+ T cells from thawed PBMCs. This sample comprised CD4+ T cells from blood, obtained before the fourth cycle of nivolumab. These receptor sequences come from a human donor with classical Hodgkin lymphoma.

The chain joins TRBV15 to TRBJ2-1; the D is unclear. V lost 0 bases and J lost 7, with 16 bases in between. The CDR3 runs 16 residues. CDR1 LNHNV and CDR2 YYDKDF come from the germline V gene (reference sequence). The DNA for the CDR3 is TGTGCCACCAGCAGAGAAGATTTTGGAGAGATGAATGAGCAGTTCTTC. Amino acid sequence: CATSREDFGEMNEQFF.

The J gene is TRBJ2-2, the V gene TRBV10-3; no reliable D call. Germline V gene sequence: CDR1 ENHRY, CDR2 SYGVKD. The CDR3 is 13 residues long. The ends were cut back, 4 bases at V and 2 bases at J, with 5 bases in the middle. This CDR3 reads CAISGPNTGELFF. The DNA of the CDR3 is TGTGCCATCAGTGGACCAAACACCGGGGAGCTGTTTTTT.

This clone was seen only once. The CDR3 spells CATSLTGQAGNTIYF. In DNA form, the CDR3 reads TGTGCCACCTCTCTCACAGGGCAAGCCGGAAACACCATATATTTT. This chain joins TRBV28 and TRBJ1-3, with D perhaps matching TRBD1 (6 bases). V was trimmed by 10 bases and J by 4 bases, leaving 20 bases between them. Per germline, CDR1 MDHEN and CDR2 SYDVKM. The CDR3 consists of 15 residues.

V usage is TRBV6-5 and J usage is TRBJ2-6, with 12 bases identical to TRBD1. The CDR3 runs to 15 residues. J gave up 6 bases and V 11 bases, and 8 bases lay outside the gene matches. The germline V gene encodes CDR1 MNHEY and CDR2 SVGAGI. The CDR3 sequence: CACKGQGAAANVLTF. CDR3 DNA sequence: TGTGCCTGCAAGGGACAGGGGGCAGCGGCCAACGTCCTGACTTTC.

This clone was seen once. J is TRBJ2-1 and V is TRBV10-3; 7 nucleotides line up with TRBD2. The trim removed 10 bases at V and 5 bases at J, leaving 11 bases unmatched. Per germline, CDR1 ENHRY and CDR2 SYGVKD. The CDR3 is 14 residues long. CDR3 DNA sequence: TGTGCCACCGTCCAGGGACTAACCAACAATGAGCAGTTCTTC. Translated, it gives CATVQGLTNNEQFF.